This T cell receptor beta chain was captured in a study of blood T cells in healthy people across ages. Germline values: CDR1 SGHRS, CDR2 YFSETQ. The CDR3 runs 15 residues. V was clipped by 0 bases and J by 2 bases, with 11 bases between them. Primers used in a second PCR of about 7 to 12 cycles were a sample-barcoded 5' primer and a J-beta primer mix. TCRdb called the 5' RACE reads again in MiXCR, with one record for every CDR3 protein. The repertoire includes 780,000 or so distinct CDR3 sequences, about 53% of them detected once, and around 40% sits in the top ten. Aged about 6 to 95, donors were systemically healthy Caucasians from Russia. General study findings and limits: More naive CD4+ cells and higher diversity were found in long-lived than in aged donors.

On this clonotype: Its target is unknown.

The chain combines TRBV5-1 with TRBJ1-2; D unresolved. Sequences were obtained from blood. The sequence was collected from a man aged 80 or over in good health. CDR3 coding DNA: TGCGCCAGCAGCTTGGATCCAGGAGAAAACTATGGCTACACCTTC. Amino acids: CASSLDPGENYGYTF.